The 21 T cell receptor beta chains given below trace back to one sample, sequenced in a study of blood T cell repertoires in COVID-19. Repertoires were generated with immunoSEQ multiplex PCR, while TCRdb's copy carries only in-frame clones and drops some. This sample has about 71,000 clones, with roughly 82% found just once. The sequenced sample was peripheral blood. The receptors were sampled from a woman of 80 years or more with acute or convalescent COVID-19.

V gene TRBV5-1 combines with J gene TRBJ1-2; D may be TRBD1 (6 bases). This CDR3 is built from 16 residues. Trimming took 4 bases from V and 6 from J, leaving 22 bases between them. Germline CDR1 reads SGHRS; CDR2 reads YFSETQ. The chain's CDR3 is CASSPNLEQGTHGYTF. In nucleotides, the CDR3 is TGCGCCAGCAGCCCGAACTTGGAGCAGGGGACCCATGGCTACACCTTC.

The chain joins TRBV5-1 to TRBJ2-2; 8 bases agree with TRBD2. This CDR3 contains 19 residues. In germline, CDR1 is SGHRS, CDR2 YFSETQ. After removal of 5 bases from V and 3 bases from J, the junction contained 18 bases not matched to a gene. The CDR3 DNA reads TGCGCCAGCAGGATGGACGGGGCGGGAGGTCCCTTGGACACCGGGGAGCTGTTTTTT. Amino acid sequence: CASRMDGAGGPLDTGELFF.

This chain links TRBV6-1 with TRBJ2-7, with D tentatively TRBD1 (5 bases). Germline CDR1 reads MNHNS; CDR2 reads SASEGT. The V and J ends lost 2 bases and 4 bases respectively, with 12 bases between them. There are 14 residues in the CDR3. The chain's CDR3 is CASSERGPTYEQYF. The CDR3 DNA follows: TGTGCCAGCAGTGAAAGGGGTCCGACTTACGAGCAGTACTTC.

The rearrangement links TRBV9 to TRBJ2-2; D is possibly TRBD2 (5 bases). The length of the CDR3 is 14 residues. Trimming stripped 3 bases from V and 3 bases from J, with 9 bases between. CDR1 and CDR2 from the germline V gene are SGDLS and YYNGEE. CDR3 sequence reads: CASSALAYTGELFF. CDR3 DNA sequence: TGTGCCAGCAGCGCCCTAGCCTACACCGGGGAGCTGTTTTTT.

The rearrangement uses TRBV6-2 or TRBV6-3 and TRBJ2-3, with D unresolved. This CDR3 region has 16 residues. From germline, CDR1 is MNHEY and CDR2 SVGEGT. V shed 0 bases and J shed 2 bases, with 12 bases lying between them. The CDR3 DNA follows: TGTGCCAGCAGTTACTCGGCCGCAGAATTCACAGATACGCAGTATTTT. This gives the protein CASSYSAAEFTDTQYF.

The V and J genes are TRBV7-9 and TRBJ2-7; 9 nucleotides align to TRBD1. The CDR3 runs to 13 residues. CDR1 is SEHNR, CDR2 FQNEAQ, per germline (reference sequence). V lost 3 bases, J lost 5 bases, and 2 bases stayed unmatched. Written as DNA, the CDR3 is TGTGCCAGCAGCTTCCGGACAGGGGACGAGCAGTACTTC. It codes for CASSFRTGDEQYF.

V gene TRBV25-1 combines with J gene TRBJ2-1, with D maybe TRBD1 (6 bases). Trimming left V 9 bases short and J 6 bases short, with 9 bases between. Germline V lookup: CDR1 MGHDK, CDR2 SYGVNS. The CDR3 consists of 11 residues. In DNA form, the CDR3 reads TGTGCCAGTGAACAGGGCAATGAGCAGTTCTTC. Protein product: CASEQGNEQFF.

The chain recombines TRBV29-1 with TRBJ2-5; TRBD1 aligns across 8 bases. This CDR3 is built from 13 residues. J was trimmed by 6 bases and V by 1 base; bases with no gene match: 4. Germline V gene sequence: CDR1 SQVTM, CDR2 ANQGSEA. Here the CDR3 reads CSVEGQGLKTQYF. In DNA, the CDR3 is TGCAGCGTTGAAGGACAGGGGTTAAAGACCCAGTACTTC.

This clone appeared a few times. V usage is TRBV5-4 and J usage is TRBJ1-1; TRBD1 is a possible D gene (6 bases). This CDR3 region has 15 residues. Germline CDR1 SGHNT, CDR2 YYREEE (reference sequence). V was pared by 4 bases and J by 4 bases, with 17 bases between. The DNA for the CDR3 is TGTGCCAGCAGCCTCCCAGGGGAGGGAGCCACTGAAGCTTTCTTT. It specifies CASSLPGEGATEAFF. The whole variable domain, remainder taken from reference TRBV5-4 and TRBJ1-1, is ETGVTQSPTHLIKTRGQQVTLRCSSQSGHNTVSWYQQALGQGPQFIFQYYREEENGRGNFPPRFSGLQFPNYSSELNVNALELDDSALYLCASSLPGEGATEAFFGQGTRLTVV.

The rearrangement uses TRBV5-1 and TRBJ2-1; 7 bases match TRBD2. V lost 0 bases and J lost 5; bases outside the gene matches: 5. Germline assignment: CDR1 SGHRS and CDR2 YFSETQ. This CDR3 has 15 residues. The CDR3 loop is CASSLGLAENNEQFF. The DNA for the CDR3 is TGCGCCAGCAGCTTGGGGCTAGCGGAAAACAATGAGCAGTTCTTC.

J is TRBJ2-7 and V is TRBV11-2; 7 bases align to TRBD2. CDR1 SGHAT and CDR2 FQNNGV come from the germline V gene. There are 15 residues in the CDR3. Trimming at V came to 6 bases and at J to 2 bases, leaving 10 bases not matched to a gene. The CDR3 sequence: CASRRTGGSPYEQYF. Written as DNA, the CDR3 is TGTGCCAGCAGGAGGACGGGCGGGAGCCCCTACGAGCAGTACTTC.

V gene TRBV2 combines with J gene TRBJ1-5, with D possibly being TRBD1 (5 bases). CDR1 and CDR2 (germline): SNHLY, FYNNEI. The CDR3 extends over 15 amino acids. Trimming took off 2 bases at V and 1 base at J, with 9 bases between the two ends. The CDR3 loop reads CASSEQGLSNQPQHF. The CDR3 DNA reads TGTGCCAGCAGTGAACAGGGTTTGAGCAATCAGCCCCAGCATTTT. Together with reference TRBV2 and TRBJ1-5, the CDR3 gives the full variable domain: EPEVTQTPSHQVTQMGQEVILRCVPISNHLYFYWYRQILGQKVEFLVSFYNNEISEKSEIFDDQFSVERPDGSNFTLKIRSTKLEDSAMYFCASSEQGLSNQPQHFGDGTRLSIL.

The chain joins TRBV7-6 to TRBJ2-7; 9 bases are a match to TRBD2. Germline CDR1 reads SGHVS; CDR2 reads FNYEAQ. Germline trimming cut 3 bases from V and 5 bases from J; bases unmatched to any gene: 5. This CDR3 is 14 amino acids long. The CDR3 spells CASSLGQRGDEQYF. The CDR3 DNA is TGTGCCAGCAGCTTGGGTCAGCGGGGGGACGAGCAGTACTTC. Combining the CDR3 with reference TRBV7-6 and TRBJ2-7 gives the whole variable domain GAGVSQSPRYKVTKRGQDVALRCDPISGHVSLYWYRQALGQGPEFLTYFNYEAQQDKSGLPNDRFSAERPEGSISTLTIQRTEQRDSAMYRCASSLGQRGDEQYFGPGTRLTVT.

CDR3 DNA sequence: TGCGCCAGCAGTGCCCTACAGGGGGCGAGGGAAAAACTGTTTTTT. It encodes CASSALQGAREKLFF. The V gene is TRBV10-2, the J gene TRBJ1-4; 9 positions agree with TRBD1. Germline CDR1 reads WSHSY; CDR2 reads SAAADI. Unmatched junction bases numbered 8, after V lost 4 bases and J lost 8 bases. CDR3 size: 15 residues.

This clone was seen a handful of times. The chain carries TRBV6-6 and TRBJ1-5; 8 nucleotides match TRBD1. V shed 7 bases and J 5 bases; nucleotides not matched to a gene: 7. This CDR3 is built from 14 residues. Germline V gene data show CDR1 as MNHNY and CDR2 as SVGAGI (reference sequence). CDR3 DNA: TGTGCCAGCACTTCGGACAGGGAATATCAGCCCCAGCATTTT. Protein product: CASTSDREYQPQHF.

The chain links TRBV7-2 to TRBJ1-1; maybe TRBD1 (5 bases). CDR3 size: 13 residues. Trimming took 5 bases from V and 8 from J, leaving 15 bases between them. Germline CDR1 reads SGHTA; CDR2 reads FQGNSA. The CDR3: CASSQSRTSEAFF. The CDR3 bases are TGTGCCAGCAGCCAATCCAGGACATCAGAAGCTTTCTTT.

The chain links TRBV12-3 or TRBV12-4 to TRBJ2-7; 8 bases are shared with TRBD2. The V and J ends lost 10 bases and 6 bases, in that order; junction bases with no gene match: 11. The CDR3 is 13 amino acids. CDR3 coding DNA: TGTGCCACCGGGAGGGCCCAAAGGTTCGAGCAGTACTTC. This encodes CATGRAQRFEQYF.

The chain joins TRBV28 to TRBJ2-6; tentatively, D is TRBD2 (7 bases). Germline CDR1 is MDHEN and CDR2 is SYDVKM. This CDR3 spans 15 amino acids. The V gene lost 7 bases and the J gene lost 2 bases, with 12 bases spanning the gap. The CDR3 loop is CASIRGGAGANVLTF. CDR3 nucleotides: TGTGCCAGCATCAGAGGGGGGGCTGGGGCCAACGTCCTGACTTTC.

This sequence joins TRBV5-1 and TRBJ2-2; D not resolved. Trimming removed 0 bases at V and 1 base at J, with 7 bases between. This CDR3 is 15 amino acids long. Germline assignment: CDR1 SGHRS and CDR2 YFSETQ. The CDR3 DNA follows: TGCGCCAGCAGCTTGGCCGTCGGGAACACCGGGGAGCTGTTTTTT. This codes for CASSLAVGNTGELFF.

This chain joins TRBV24-1 and TRBJ1-6; 10 bases fit TRBD1. The CDR3 contains 21 residues. Germline V gives CDR1 KGHDR, CDR2 SFDVKD. J was trimmed by 0 bases and V by 1 base; bases with no gene match: 11. For the CDR3, the DNA is TGTGCCACCAGTGATTTAAACGGGACAGGGGTTAGGTCCTCCTATAATTCACCCCTCCACTTT. Its protein is CATSDLNGTGVRSSYNSPLHF.

This clone was seen only once. The V and J genes are TRBV29-1 and TRBJ1-4; TRBD1 matches 10 bases. In germline, CDR1 is SQVTM, CDR2 ANQGSEA. V was pared by 5 bases and J by 0 bases, with 12 bases of the junction left unmatched. This CDR3 spans 18 amino acids. The CDR3 coding sequence is TGCAGCGTTTCTGGTGGGACAGGGGTTGCCGCAACTAATGAAAAACTGTTTTTT. Encoded protein: CSVSGGTGVAATNEKLFF.